This entry concerns a single TCR beta chain. The antigen remains undetermined. This sample is drawn from a study of cytomegalovirus exposure and HLA in healthy donors. Vbeta (60) and Jbeta (13) primers were used in the PCR. TCRdb keeps only in-frame clones here, not all; method: immunoSEQ multiplex PCR. The table shows about 120,000 clones, with 65% to 75% occurring only once. Study-level points and caveats: When analyzed later, a missense DCLRE1C variant was found to be linked to TCR beta V- and J-gene trimming.

The CDR3 runs 13 residues. Germline V CDR1 and CDR2: MNHNY, SVGAGI (reference sequence). The V end lost 7 bases, the J end lost 0 bases, and 9 bases lay between the germline ends. The sample comprised PBMCs. The chain carries TRBV6-6 and TRBJ1-1; D is undetermined. This TCR was sampled from a man aged 35 to 55 in good health and CMV-seropositive. The CDR3 sequence is CASMVGVNTEAFF. As DNA, the CDR3 is TGTGCCAGCATGGTGGGAGTGAACACTGAAGCTTTCTTT.